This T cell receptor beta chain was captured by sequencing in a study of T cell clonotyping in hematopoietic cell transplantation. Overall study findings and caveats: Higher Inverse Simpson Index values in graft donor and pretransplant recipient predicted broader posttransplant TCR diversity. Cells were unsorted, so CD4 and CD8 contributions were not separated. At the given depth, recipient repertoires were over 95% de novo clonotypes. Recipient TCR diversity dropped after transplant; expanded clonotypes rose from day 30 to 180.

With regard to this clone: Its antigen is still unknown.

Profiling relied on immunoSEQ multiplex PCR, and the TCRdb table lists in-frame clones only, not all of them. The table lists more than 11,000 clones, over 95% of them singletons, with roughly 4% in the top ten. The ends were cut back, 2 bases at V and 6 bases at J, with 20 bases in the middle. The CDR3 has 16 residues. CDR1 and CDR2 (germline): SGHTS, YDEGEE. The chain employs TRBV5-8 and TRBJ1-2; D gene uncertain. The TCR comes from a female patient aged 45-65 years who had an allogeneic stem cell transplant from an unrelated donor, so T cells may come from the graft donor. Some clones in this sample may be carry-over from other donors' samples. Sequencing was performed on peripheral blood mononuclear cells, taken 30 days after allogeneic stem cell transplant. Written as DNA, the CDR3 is TGTGCCAGCAGCTTCTGGCCGATCCGAAGCCCGGATGGCTACACCTTC. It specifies CASSFWPIRSPDGYTF.